The 4 T cell receptor beta chains below all came from one sample that was sequenced in a study of shared clonotypes between healthy human individuals (dated by TCRdb to about 2020). The library was built by means of the immunoSEQ multiplex PCR assay. TCRdb carries this immuneACCESS record with in-frame sequences only. Its versions omit some clonotypes, under half of them owing to an unresolved V gene in the studies checked, with the rest unexplained. Within this sample are 2 million to 3 million clones, with more than 80% of them counted one time only. The ten largest clones take up roughly 0.14% of the sample. Sequencing used naive CD4+ T cells sorted from blood. Interpreted using the paper, the cell subset or site label stands for: CD45RA+ positively selected. All receptors derive from a man aged 18 to 30 in good health.

J is TRBJ2-4 and V is TRBV19, with D perhaps TRBD2 (5 bases). CDR3 size: 13 residues. CDR1 and CDR2 (germline): LNHDA, SQIVND (reference sequence). Deletions cut 5 bases from V and 2 bases from J, with 7 bases between. In nucleotides, the CDR3 is TGTGCCAGTAGTCCCGGGACCAAAAACATTCAGTACTTC. Amino acid sequence: CASSPGTKNIQYF.

In its sample, this clone was seen once. The genes are TRBV19 and TRBJ1-4; no clear D gene. Trimming pared 7 bases from V and 3 bases from J, leaving 12 bases between. Germline values: CDR1 LNHDA, CDR2 SQIVND (reference sequence). CDR3 length: 14 amino acids. The CDR3 region is CASNPKGPNEKLFF. CDR3 in DNA: TGTGCCAGTAACCCCAAGGGCCCTAATGAAAAACTGTTTTTT.

V usage is TRBV19 and J usage is TRBJ2-7; 8 nucleotides line up with TRBD1. The CDR3 spans 14 residues. In germline, CDR1 is LNHDA, CDR2 SQIVND (reference sequence). The V segment lost 6 bases and the J segment 0 bases; nucleotides outside the gene matches: 4. CDR3 in amino acids: CASSRQGRSYEQYF. In DNA, the CDR3 is TGTGCCAGTAGCCGACAGGGGCGCTCCTACGAGCAGTACTTC.

This clone was seen just once. V is TRBV7-9 and J is TRBJ2-5, with 8 bases fitting TRBD1. Losses at the gene ends were 2 bases for V and 4 bases for J; bases not matched to a gene: 9. Germline CDR1 SEHNR, CDR2 FQNEAQ (reference sequence). This CDR3 comprises 16 residues. CDR3 sequence reads: CASSLWNRGTTETQYF. CDR3 nucleotides: TGTGCCAGCAGCTTATGGAACAGGGGGACCACAGAGACCCAGTACTTC.